The 10 T cell receptor beta chains below all came from one sample that was sequenced in a study of blood T cell repertoires in COVID-19 (dated by TCRdb to the early 2020s). Libraries were prepared through the immunoSEQ multiplex PCR assay. Not all clones reach the TCRdb copy of this immuneACCESS table, which keeps in-frame sequences only. Checked studies attribute under half of the gap to unresolved V genes and leave the rest unexplained. A total of 250,000 to 300,000 clones appear in this sample, about 88% of them only once. Together, the top ten hold approximately 2% of the sample. Material for sequencing was peripheral blood. The source of these receptors is a young man with active or convalescent COVID-19.

The rearrangement links TRBV10-1 to TRBJ1-1, with D maybe TRBD1 (5 bases). Germline loops: CDR1 WNHNN, CDR2 SYGVQD (reference sequence). Trimming removed 2 bases from V and 3 bases from J, with 13 bases in between. The CDR3 is 15 amino acids. The CDR3 DNA is TGCGCCAGCAGTGAGGTGGCAGGGTTTGACACTGAAGCTTTCTTT. The encoded protein is CASSEVAGFDTEAFF.

This chain joins TRBV3-1 (or the pseudogene TRBV3-2) and TRBJ2-5; D is possibly TRBD2 (6 bases). V was pared by 2 bases and J by 1 base, with 17 bases between. CDR3 length equals 17 residues. CDR1 LGHDT and CDR2 YNNKEL come from the germline V gene (reference sequence). CDR3 residues: CASSQYGTSNSQETQYF. The DNA for the CDR3 is TGTGCCAGCAGCCAATACGGGACTTCTAACTCCCAAGAGACCCAGTACTTC.

This chain connects TRBV7-9 to TRBJ1-1; D remains unclear. The CDR3 consists of 16 residues. Germline assignment: CDR1 SEHNR and CDR2 FQNEAQ (reference sequence). Trimming removed 2 bases at V and 1 base at J, with 14 bases between. In DNA form, the CDR3 reads TGTGCCAGCAGCTTATCGTACGGAGAAACGAACACTGAAGCTTTCTTT. Protein sequence: CASSLSYGETNTEAFF.

V is TRBV10-3 and J is TRBJ2-5; TRBD2 agrees at 8 bases. With V trimmed by 2 bases and J by 2 bases, 10 bases remained unmatched. Germline-derived CDR1 and CDR2 are ENHRY and SYGVKD. The CDR3 is 17 amino acids. The DNA for the CDR3 is TGTGCCATCAGTGAGCCCGCCCTAGCGGGTGCACAAGAGACCCAGTACTTC. It yields the protein CAISEPALAGAQETQYF.

This clone came up once. The chain is built from TRBV7-2 and TRBJ2-3; 8 bases line up with TRBD2. CDR3 length: 15 residues. After removal of 5 bases from V and 0 bases from J, the junction contained 4 bases not matched to a gene. The germline V gene has CDR1 SGHTA and CDR2 FQGNSA. Written as DNA, the CDR3 is TGTGCCAGCAGCCCTCAGCGGGGGAGCACAGATACGCAGTATTTT. The encoded protein is CASSPQRGSTDTQYF.

The chain carries TRBV5-1 and TRBJ1-1; tentative D call: TRBD1 (5 bases). CDR1 and CDR2 from the germline V gene are SGHRS and YFSETQ. The CDR3 loop spans 13 amino acids. V lost 5 bases to trimming and J lost 2 bases, with 10 bases between them. The DNA for the CDR3 is TGCGCCAGCAGTGTCCAGGGCAACACTGAAGCTTTCTTT. Residues: CASSVQGNTEAFF.

J is TRBJ1-6 and V is TRBV4-1; the D is unclear. The V gene's germline CDR1 is MGHRA and CDR2 YSYEKL. The CDR3 covers 17 residues. The V and J ends lost 0 bases and 8 bases respectively, with 17 bases between them. CDR3 sequence reads: CASSQESQVAVDSPLHF. DNA for the CDR3: TGCGCCAGCAGCCAAGAAAGTCAGGTGGCTGTGGATTCACCCCTCCACTTT.

The V and J genes are TRBV3-1 (or the pseudogene TRBV3-2) and TRBJ2-6, with TRBD1 matching over 9 bases. CDR3 size: 18 residues. The J segment lost 4 bases and the V segment lost 0 bases, leaving 7 bases of the junction unmatched. Germline V gene sequence: CDR1 LGHDT, CDR2 YNNKEL (reference sequence). The CDR3 DNA sequence: TGTGCCAGCAGCCAAGACTACAGGGGGCTTCTCGGGGCCAACGTCCTGACTTTC. Its translation is CASSQDYRGLLGANVLTF.

The rearrangement joins TRBV5-1 to TRBJ2-7, with 12 positions matching TRBD1. The V gene end was trimmed by 2 bases and the J gene end by 6 bases; junction bases not matched to a gene: 6. This CDR3 comprises 15 residues. Germline assignment: CDR1 SGHRS and CDR2 YFSETQ. In DNA form, the CDR3 reads TGCGCCAGCAGCTTACAGGGACAGGGGGCAGGCGAGCAGTACTTC. This sequence encodes CASSLQGQGAGEQYF.

The genes are TRBV20-1 and TRBJ2-3, with TRBD2 matching over 8 bases. Germline assignment: CDR1 DFQATT and CDR2 SNEGSKA (reference sequence). The CDR3 loop spans 14 amino acids. After removal of 3 bases from V and 0 bases from J, the junction contained 2 bases not matched to a gene. CDR3 coding DNA: TGCAGTGCTAGTTTAGCGGGGAGCACAGATACGCAGTATTTT. It specifies CSASLAGSTDTQYF.